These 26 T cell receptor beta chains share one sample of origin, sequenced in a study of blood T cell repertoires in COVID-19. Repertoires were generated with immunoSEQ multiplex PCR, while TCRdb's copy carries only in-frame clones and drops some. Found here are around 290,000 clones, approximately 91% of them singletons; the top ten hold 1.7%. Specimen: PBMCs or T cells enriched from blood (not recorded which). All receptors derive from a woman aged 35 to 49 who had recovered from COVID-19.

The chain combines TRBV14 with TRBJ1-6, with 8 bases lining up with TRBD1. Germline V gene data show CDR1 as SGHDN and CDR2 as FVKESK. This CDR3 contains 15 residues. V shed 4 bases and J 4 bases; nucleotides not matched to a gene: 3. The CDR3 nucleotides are TGTGCCAGCAGCCGGGACAGGCGTTATAATTCACCCCTCCACTTT. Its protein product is CASSRDRRYNSPLHF. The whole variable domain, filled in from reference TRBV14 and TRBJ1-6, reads EAGVTQFPSHSVIEKGQTVTLRCDPISGHDNLYWYRRVMGKEIKFLLHFVKESKQDESGMPNNRFLAERTGGTYSTLKVQPAELEDSGVYFCASSRDRRYNSPLHFGNGTRLTVT.

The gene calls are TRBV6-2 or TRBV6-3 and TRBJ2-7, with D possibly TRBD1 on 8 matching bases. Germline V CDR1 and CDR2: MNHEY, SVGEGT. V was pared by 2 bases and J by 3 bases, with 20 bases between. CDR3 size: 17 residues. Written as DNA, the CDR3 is TGTGCCAGCAGTTACCCGGGGGGCGCCAGGGGGCTCTACGAGCAGTACTTC. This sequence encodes CASSYPGGARGLYEQYF.

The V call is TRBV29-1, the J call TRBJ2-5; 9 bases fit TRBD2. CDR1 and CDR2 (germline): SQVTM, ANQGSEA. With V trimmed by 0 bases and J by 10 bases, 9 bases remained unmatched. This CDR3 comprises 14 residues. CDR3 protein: CSVEESGGGGYQYF. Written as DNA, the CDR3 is TGCAGCGTTGAAGAATCGGGCGGGGGGGGATACCAGTACTTC.

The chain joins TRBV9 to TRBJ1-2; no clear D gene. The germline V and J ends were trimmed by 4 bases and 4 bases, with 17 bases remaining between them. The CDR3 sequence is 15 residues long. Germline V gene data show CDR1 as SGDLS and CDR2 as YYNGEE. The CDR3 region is CASSPGLGHSYGYTF. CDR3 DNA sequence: TGTGCCAGCAGCCCCGGTCTTGGCCACAGCTATGGCTACACCTTC.

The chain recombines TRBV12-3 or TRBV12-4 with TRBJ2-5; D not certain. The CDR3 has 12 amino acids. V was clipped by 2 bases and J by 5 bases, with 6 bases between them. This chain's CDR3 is CASSLLRETQYF. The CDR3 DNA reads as TGTGCCAGCAGTTTACTTCGGGAGACCCAGTACTTC.

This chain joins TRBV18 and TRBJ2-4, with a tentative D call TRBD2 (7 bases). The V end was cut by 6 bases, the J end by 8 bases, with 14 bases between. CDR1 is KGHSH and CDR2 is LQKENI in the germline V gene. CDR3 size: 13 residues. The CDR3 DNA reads TGTGCCAGCTCTCCAGGGGCGGGGGACATTCAGTACTTC. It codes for CASSPGAGDIQYF.

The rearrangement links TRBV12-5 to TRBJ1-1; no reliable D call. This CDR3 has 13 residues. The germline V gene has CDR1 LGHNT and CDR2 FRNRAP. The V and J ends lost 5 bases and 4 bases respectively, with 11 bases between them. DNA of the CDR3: TGTGCTAGTGGTCCCGGGATTGGCACTGAAGCTTTCTTT. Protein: CASGPGIGTEAFF.

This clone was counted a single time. The CDR3 region has the DNA TGTGCCAGCAGTTTGGGGGCCGGGACCCTGGATGGCTATGGCTACACCTTC. This sequence encodes CASSLGAGTLDGYGYTF. J is TRBJ1-2 and V is TRBV27; TRBD1 might be the D (6 bases). The germline V gene encodes CDR1 MNHEY and CDR2 SMNVEV (reference sequence). The V end lost 3 bases, the J end lost 4 bases, and 21 bases lay between the germline ends. The CDR3 runs 17 residues.

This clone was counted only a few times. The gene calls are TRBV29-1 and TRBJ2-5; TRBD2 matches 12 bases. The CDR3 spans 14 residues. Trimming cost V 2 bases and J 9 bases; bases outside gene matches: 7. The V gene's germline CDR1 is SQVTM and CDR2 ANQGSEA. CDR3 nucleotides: TGCAGCGTTGAAACTACTAGCGGGGGGTGGTCCCAGTACTTC. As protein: CSVETTSGGWSQYF.

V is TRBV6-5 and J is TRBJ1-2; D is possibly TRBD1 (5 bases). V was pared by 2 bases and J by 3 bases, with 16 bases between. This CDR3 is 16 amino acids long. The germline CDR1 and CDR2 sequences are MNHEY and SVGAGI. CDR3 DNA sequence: TGTGCCAGCAGTTACCTGGGACTGACTAAGGACTATGGCTACACCTTC. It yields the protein CASSYLGLTKDYGYTF.

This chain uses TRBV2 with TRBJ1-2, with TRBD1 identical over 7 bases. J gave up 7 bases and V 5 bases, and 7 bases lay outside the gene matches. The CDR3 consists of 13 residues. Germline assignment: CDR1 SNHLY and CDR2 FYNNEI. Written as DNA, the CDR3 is TGTGCCAGCAGTTCCGATAGGGGGCCTGGCTACACCTTC. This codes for CASSSDRGPGYTF.

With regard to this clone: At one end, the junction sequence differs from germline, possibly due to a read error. The CDR3 spells CASNLGPTGELFF. The CDR3 bases are TGTGCCAGCAACTTAGGTCCTACCGGGGAGCTGTTTTTT. V gene TRBV7-2 combines with J gene TRBJ2-2; D ambiguous. Germline V lookup: CDR1 SGHTA, CDR2 FQGNSA. This CDR3 is built from 13 residues.

The CDR3 bases are TGTGCCACCAGTGTGCGATGGTGGGGGGAGAACACTGAAGCTTTCTTT. Translated, it gives CATSVRWWGENTEAFF. The V gene is TRBV24-1, the J gene TRBJ1-1, with a weak D call TRBD1 (5 bases). Germline assignment: CDR1 KGHDR and CDR2 SFDVKD. The CDR3 contains 16 residues. Trimming stripped 5 bases from V and 1 base from J, with 16 bases between.

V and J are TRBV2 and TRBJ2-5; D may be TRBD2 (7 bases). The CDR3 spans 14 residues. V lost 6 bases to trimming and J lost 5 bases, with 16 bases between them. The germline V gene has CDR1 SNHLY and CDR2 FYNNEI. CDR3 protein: CASRTQGRGETQYF. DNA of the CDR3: TGTGCCAGCAGAACTCAGGGGAGGGGTGAGACCCAGTACTTC.

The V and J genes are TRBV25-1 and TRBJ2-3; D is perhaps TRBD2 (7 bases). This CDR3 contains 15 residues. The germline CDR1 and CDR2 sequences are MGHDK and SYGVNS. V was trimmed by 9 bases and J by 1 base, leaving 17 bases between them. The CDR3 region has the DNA TGTGCCAGAACTCCCCAGGGGAGGGGCACAGATACGCAGTATTTT. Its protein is CARTPQGRGTDTQYF.

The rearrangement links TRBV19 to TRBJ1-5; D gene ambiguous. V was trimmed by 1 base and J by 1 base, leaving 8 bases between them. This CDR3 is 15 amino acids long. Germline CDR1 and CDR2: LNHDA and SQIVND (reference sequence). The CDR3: CASSIVRGSNQPQHF. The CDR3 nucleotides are TGTGCCAGTAGTATAGTTAGAGGGAGCAATCAGCCCCAGCATTTT.

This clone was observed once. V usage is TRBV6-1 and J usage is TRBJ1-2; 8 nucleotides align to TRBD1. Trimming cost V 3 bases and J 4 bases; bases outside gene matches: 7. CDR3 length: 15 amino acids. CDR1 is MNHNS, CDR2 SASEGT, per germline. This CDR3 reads CASSELGTGGYGYTF. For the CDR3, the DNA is TGTGCCAGCAGTGAGTTAGGGACAGGCGGCTATGGCTACACCTTC.

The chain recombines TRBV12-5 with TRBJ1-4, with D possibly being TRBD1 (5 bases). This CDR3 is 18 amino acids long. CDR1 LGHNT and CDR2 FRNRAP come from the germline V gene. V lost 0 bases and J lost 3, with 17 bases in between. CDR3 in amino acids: CASGLVLGRDRANEKLFF. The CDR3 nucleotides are TGTGCTAGTGGTTTGGTACTAGGGAGGGACCGAGCTAATGAAAAACTGTTTTTT. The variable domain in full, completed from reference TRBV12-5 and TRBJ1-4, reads DARVTQTPRHKVTEMGQEVTMRCQPILGHNTVFWYRQTMMQGLELLAYFRNRAPLDDSGMPKDRFSAEMPDATLATLKIQPSEPRDSAVYFCASGLVLGRDRANEKLFFGSGTQLSVL.

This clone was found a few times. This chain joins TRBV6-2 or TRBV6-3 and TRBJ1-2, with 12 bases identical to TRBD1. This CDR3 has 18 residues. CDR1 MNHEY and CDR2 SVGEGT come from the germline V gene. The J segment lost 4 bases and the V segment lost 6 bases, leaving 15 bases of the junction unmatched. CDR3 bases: TGTGCCAGCAGCTCCTCGACGGGACAGGGGGCCCCCTCCTATGGCTACACCTTC. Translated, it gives CASSSSTGQGAPSYGYTF.

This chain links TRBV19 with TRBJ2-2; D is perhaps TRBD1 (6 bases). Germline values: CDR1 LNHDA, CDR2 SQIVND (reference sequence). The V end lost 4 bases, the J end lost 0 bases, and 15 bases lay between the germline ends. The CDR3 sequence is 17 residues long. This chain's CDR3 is CASSTPWGQPNTGELFF. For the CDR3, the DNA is TGTGCCAGTAGTACCCCTTGGGGGCAGCCGAACACCGGGGAGCTGTTTTTT. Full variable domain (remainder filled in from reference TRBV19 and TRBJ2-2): DGGITQSPKYLFRKEGQNVTLSCEQNLNHDAMYWYRQDPGQGLRLIYYSQIVNDFQKGDIAEGYSVSREKKESFPLTVTSAQKNPTAFYLCASSTPWGQPNTGELFFGEGSRLTVL.

The CDR3 reads CASSEWKRGPYNEQFF. The CDR3 region has the DNA TGTGCCAGCAGTGAATGGAAGCGGGGGCCTTACAATGAGCAGTTCTTC. The rearrangement uses TRBV6-1 and TRBJ2-1; 8 bases are shared with TRBD2. The CDR3 totals 16 residues. Germline CDR1 MNHNS, CDR2 SASEGT. Trimming removed 2 bases from V and 4 bases from J; junction bases left unmatched: 7.

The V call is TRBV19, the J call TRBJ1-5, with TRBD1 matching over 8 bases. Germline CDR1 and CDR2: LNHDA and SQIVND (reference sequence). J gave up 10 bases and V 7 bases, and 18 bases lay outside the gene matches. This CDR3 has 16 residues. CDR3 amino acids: CASIRGQGYNWGPQHF. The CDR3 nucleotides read TGTGCCAGTATCCGCGGACAGGGATACAACTGGGGTCCCCAGCATTTT.

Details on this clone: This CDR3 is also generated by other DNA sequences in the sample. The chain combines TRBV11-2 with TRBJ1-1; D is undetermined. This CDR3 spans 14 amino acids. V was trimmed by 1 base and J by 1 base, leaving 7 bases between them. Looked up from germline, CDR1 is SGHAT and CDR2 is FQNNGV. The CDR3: CASSLVRGNTEAFF. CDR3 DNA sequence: TGTGCCAGCAGCTTAGTCCGGGGGAACACTGAAGCTTTCTTT.

DNA for the CDR3: TGTGCCAGCAGTACCGGACATCTTGAAGCTTTCTTT. Residues: CASSTGHLEAFF. The rearrangement links TRBV6-2 or TRBV6-3 to TRBJ1-1, with D tentatively TRBD1 (5 bases). The CDR3 has 12 residues. In germline, CDR1 is MNHEY, CDR2 SVGEGT. Trimming removed 5 bases from V and 7 bases from J, with 11 bases in between.

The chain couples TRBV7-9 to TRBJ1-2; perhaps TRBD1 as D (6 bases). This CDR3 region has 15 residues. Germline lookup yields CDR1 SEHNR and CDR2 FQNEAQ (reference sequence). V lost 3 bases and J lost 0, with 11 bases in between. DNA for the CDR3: TGTGCCAGCAGCTTGGGGACACAAACTAACTATGGCTACACCTTC. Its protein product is CASSLGTQTNYGYTF.

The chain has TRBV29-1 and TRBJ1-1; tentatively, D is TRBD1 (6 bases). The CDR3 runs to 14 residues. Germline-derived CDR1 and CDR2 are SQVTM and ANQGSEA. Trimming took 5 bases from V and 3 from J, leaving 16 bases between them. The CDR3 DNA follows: TGCAGCGTTCATTTCGGACAGCAGGACACTGAAGCTTTCTTT. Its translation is CSVHFGQQDTEAFF.